The clone carrying this T cell receptor (beta chain) came up once. The data belong to a study of CD8 T cells in ankylosing spondylitis. The CDR3 contains 15 residues. The germline gives CDR1 MNHEY, CDR2 SMNVEV (reference sequence). The V end lost 9 bases, the J end lost 1 base, and 18 bases lay between the germline ends. MiXCR, applied by TCRdb to the 5' RACE reads, yields one record per CDR3 protein. This table holds about 360,000 distinct CDR3 sequences, approximately 15% found once. The V call is TRBV27, the J call TRBJ2-5; D not certain. The specimen sequenced was blood, either unsorted or a sorted T cell fraction (not recorded which). The clonotype originates from a male donor with ankylosing spondylitis or in good health (not recorded which). The CDR3 region is CASSSQSRLQETQYF. The CDR3 DNA follows: TGTGCCAGTTCCTCACAATCCCGACTCCAAGAGACCCAGTACTTC.